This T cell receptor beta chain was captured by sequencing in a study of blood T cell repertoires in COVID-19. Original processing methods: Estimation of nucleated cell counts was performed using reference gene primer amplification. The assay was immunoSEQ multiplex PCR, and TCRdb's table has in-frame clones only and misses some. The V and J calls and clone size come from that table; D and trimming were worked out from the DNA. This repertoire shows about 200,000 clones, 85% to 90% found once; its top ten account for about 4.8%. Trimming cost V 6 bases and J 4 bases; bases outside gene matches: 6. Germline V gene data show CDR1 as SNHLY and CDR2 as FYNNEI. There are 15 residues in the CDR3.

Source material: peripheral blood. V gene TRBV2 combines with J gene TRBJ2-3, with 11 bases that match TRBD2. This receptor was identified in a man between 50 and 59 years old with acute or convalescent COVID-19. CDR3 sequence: CASSPTSGAADTQYF. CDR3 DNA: TGTGCCAGCAGCCCGACTAGCGGGGCCGCAGATACGCAGTATTTT.